The next 4 T cell receptor beta chains were all read from a single sample in a study of radiation and T cells in renal cell carcinoma. Described time point: blood 2 weeks post-SBRT. Treatment described: 15 Gy SBRT to primary tumor, nephrectomy 4 weeks later. Clones were read by immunoSEQ multiplex PCR, and TCRdb kept only the in-frame ones, dropping some. The sample has 150,000 to 160,000 clones; approximately 88% are singletons. The specimen comprised blood, sampled from a patient whose treatment included radiotherapy and nephrectomy. These receptors came from a woman between 50 and 59 years old with renal cell carcinoma.

CDR3 sequence: CASSRSYNEQFF. The CDR3, as DNA: TGCGCCAGCAGTCGCTCCTACAATGAGCAGTTCTTC. This chain connects TRBV10-1 to TRBJ2-1; no reliable D call. The CDR3 length is 12 residues. Trimming cost V 5 bases and J 0 bases, with 2 bases left between them. Per the germline V gene, CDR1 is WNHNN and CDR2 is SYGVQD (reference sequence).

V and J are TRBV7-2 and TRBJ2-7, with 11 nucleotides matching TRBD2. This CDR3 is built from 14 residues. The ends lost 3 bases at V and 5 bases at J; junction bases unmatched: 3. Germline V gene lookup returns CDR1 SGHTA and CDR2 FQGNSA. This CDR3 is CASSLTSGENEQYF. Here the CDR3 DNA reads TGTGCCAGCAGCTTGACTAGCGGGGAAAACGAGCAGTACTTC.

This clone has more than one count but fewer than ten. The chain recombines TRBV5-8 with TRBJ1-5; D remains unclear. Trimming removed 1 base from V and 0 bases from J, with 14 bases in between. Germline V gene lookup returns CDR1 SGHTS and CDR2 YDEGEE. The length of the CDR3 is 17 residues. CDR3 region: CASSLFLDVDSNQPQHF. In nucleotides, the CDR3 is TGTGCCAGCAGCTTGTTTTTGGACGTTGATAGCAATCAGCCCCAGCATTTT.

The chain has TRBV18 and TRBJ1-1, with D perhaps matching TRBD1 (6 bases). Trimming removed 3 bases from V and 6 bases from J, with 11 bases in between. The germline CDR1 and CDR2 sequences are KGHSH and LQKENI. This CDR3 comprises 13 residues. The CDR3 reads CASSPEAGAEAFF. In DNA form, the CDR3 reads TGTGCCAGCTCACCGGAGGCAGGGGCTGAAGCTTTCTTT.